These 13 T cell receptor beta chains were sequenced from one sample in a study of T-cell memory formation after mild COVID-19. Using its own MiXCR run on the 5' RACE reads, TCRdb lists one record per CDR3 protein. The repertoire holds 200,000 to 250,000 distinct CDR3 sequences, with over 9% as singletons. Material: PBMCs or a T cell subset sorted from them (not recorded which). Receptors originate from a man aged 18 to 29 who had mild COVID-19 (a few samples of this study predate the infection). Cell type and time point are not known.

This clonotype was counted ten times or more. The J gene is TRBJ2-6, the V gene TRBV5-1; no definite D call. Germline V gene sequence: CDR1 SGHRS, CDR2 YFSETQ. Trimming removed 1 base at V and 1 base at J, with 6 bases between. CDR3 length equals 15 residues. The CDR3 bases are TGCGCCAGCAGCTTGTTGCAGTCTGGGGCCAACGTCCTGACTTTC. This codes for CASSLLQSGANVLTF. Combining the CDR3 with reference TRBV5-1 and TRBJ2-6 gives the whole variable domain KAGVTQTPRYLIKTRGQQVTLSCSPISGHRSVSWYQQTPGQGLQFLFEYFSETQRNKGNFPGRFSGRQFSNSRSEMNVSTLELGDSALYLCASSLLQSGANVLTFGAGSRLTVL.

The V and J genes are TRBV6-2 or TRBV6-3 and TRBJ2-1; 7 positions match TRBD2. This CDR3 spans 16 amino acids. V was pared by 6 bases and J by 0 bases, with 8 bases of the junction left unmatched. The germline V gene encodes CDR1 MNHEY and CDR2 SVGEGT. The CDR3 bases are TGTGCCAGCAGACGGGACGGGGGGAGCTCCTACAATGAGCAGTTCTTC. As protein: CASRRDGGSSYNEQFF.

This clonotype was seen a few times. A much more abundant neighbour one base away suggests this may be a read error. The CDR3 DNA sequence: TGTGCCAGCAGTTTACGGGTGGCAGATACGCAGTATTTT. Protein: CASSLRVADTQYF. The V and J genes are TRBV12-3 or TRBV12-4 and TRBJ2-3; D call uncertain. This CDR3 comprises 13 residues. Trimming pared 2 bases from V and 4 bases from J, leaving 7 bases between.

The rearrangement uses TRBV20-1 and TRBJ1-1, with no clear D. V gave up 5 bases and J gave up 1 base, with 8 bases separating them. This CDR3 spans 12 amino acids. Germline V CDR1 and CDR2: DFQATT, SNEGSKA (reference sequence). CDR3 nucleotide sequence: TGCAGTGCTGTCCGGGGGAACACTGAAGCTTTCTTT. It is translated as CSAVRGNTEAFF.

The chain recombines TRBV28 with TRBJ1-5; no clear D gene. The V end was cut by 7 bases, the J end by 1 base, with 11 bases between. The CDR3 covers 14 residues. Germline V CDR1 and CDR2: MDHEN, SYDVKM. The CDR3 DNA sequence: TGTGCCAGCAAGTATAGACACAGCAATCAGCCCCAGCATTTT. It translates to CASKYRHSNQPQHF.

This clonotype was seen only a few times. J is TRBJ1-2 and V is TRBV29-1, with TRBD1 as a possible D gene (6 bases). From germline, CDR1 is SQVTM and CDR2 ANQGSEA. V lost 6 bases to trimming and J lost 4 bases, with 15 bases between them. The CDR3 is 13 residues long. The CDR3 loop reads CSVAPDRAYGYTF. The CDR3 bases are TGCAGCGTCGCCCCGGACAGAGCCTATGGCTACACCTTC.

CDR3 nucleotides: TGTGCCAGCAGCTTGGGGGACAGCGCCTACGAGCAGTACGTC. This encodes CASSLGDSAYEQYV. This rearrangement joins TRBV5-5 to TRBJ2-7, with 7 bases identical to TRBD1. J gave up 2 bases and V 0 bases, and 2 bases lay outside the gene matches. CDR1 and CDR2 (germline): SGHKS, YYEKEE (reference sequence). The CDR3 spans 14 residues.

This clonotype has a handful of counts. This chain joins TRBV20-1 and TRBJ1-2; D unresolved. V was trimmed by 4 bases and J by 4 bases, leaving 10 bases between them. The CDR3 contains 12 residues. Germline CDR1 is DFQATT and CDR2 is SNEGSKA (reference sequence). The DNA for the CDR3 is TGCAGTGCTATTCCCCCCAGCTATGGCTACACCTTC. Translating it yields CSAIPPSYGYTF.

The rearrangement joins TRBV15 to TRBJ1-5; D remains unclear. Germline CDR1 reads LNHNV; CDR2 reads YYDKDF (reference sequence). The CDR3 consists of 13 residues. The V and J ends lost 0 bases and 9 bases respectively, with 9 bases between them. The CDR3 DNA reads as TGTGCCACCAGCAGAGATTCCCCTAGGCCCCAGCATTTT. It translates to CATSRDSPRPQHF.

This clonotype was counted a few times. The chain has TRBV18 and TRBJ2-7; 8 bases align to TRBD1. Trimming at V came to 3 bases and at J to 4 bases, leaving 11 bases not matched to a gene. CDR1 KGHSH and CDR2 LQKENI come from the germline V gene. This CDR3 contains 16 residues. The CDR3 nucleotides are TGTGCCAGCTCACCGCAATCGGGACAGGTCCTTTACGAGCAGTACGTC. This gives the protein CASSPQSGQVLYEQYV.

The chain couples TRBV7-9 to TRBJ2-5, with TRBD2 identical over 7 bases. Trimming cost V 5 bases and J 5 bases; bases outside gene matches: 8. The germline CDR1 and CDR2 sequences are SEHNR and FQNEAQ (reference sequence). The length of the CDR3 is 14 residues. For the CDR3, the DNA is TGTGCCAGCAGCCTTGGACTAGGAGGCGAGACCCAGTACTTC. Translated: CASSLGLGGETQYF.

The chain is built from TRBV2 and TRBJ2-7; D possibly corresponds to TRBD2 (6 bases). Trimming took off 8 bases at V and 6 bases at J, with 14 bases between the two ends. The CDR3 sequence is 12 residues long. Germline values: CDR1 SNHLY, CDR2 FYNNEI. The CDR3 nucleotides are TGTGCCAGCGGTTGGGGGGAAGGCGAGCAGTACGTC. Translated, it gives CASGWGEGEQYV.

The CDR3, as DNA: TGTGCCAGCAGCTTGGTTATGGGGGGGGAGACCCAGTACTTC. As protein: CASSLVMGGETQYF. This chain links TRBV5-4 with TRBJ2-5; 7 nucleotides align to TRBD2. There are 14 residues in the CDR3. CDR1 and CDR2 (germline): SGHNT, YYREEE (reference sequence). V was pared by 0 bases and J by 5 bases, with 4 bases of the junction left unmatched.